This TCR beta chain stems from a study of PD-1 blockade in classical Hodgkin lymphoma (dated by TCRdb to the early 2020s). Regarding the study in general: Nivolumab dosing was 3 mg/kg intravenously every 2 weeks, continuing until either disease progression or unacceptable toxicity. The study used TCR beta sequencing and CyTOF to define a peripheral blood immune signature of response to PD-1 blockade in classical Hodgkin lymphoma. Here is what the overall study found, with its caveats: Lower diversity was observed in patients in whom nivolumab was started less than 1 year after ASCT, and these patients were excluded from later analyses so that confounding by immune reconstitution would be avoided. Baseline TCR diversity was reported as lower in newly diagnosed patients than in healthy donors, and lower still in relapsed/refractory patients. CD4+ but not CD8+ TCR diversity rose significantly by C4D1 (p=0.0027 vs p=0.16), most apparent in complete responders (p=0.02). The study was limited to a single clinical trial cohort, and causes of repertoire differences, possibly disease activity or prior therapy, remained undefined. Trial patients with a complete response had baseline diversity similar to that of newly diagnosed patients, while partial responders and progressors had significantly lower diversity.

Details on this clone: The target of this receptor is not known. The sample holds no much larger clone one base away, and base qualities are not on file.

Genomic DNA was extracted with the Qiagen DNeasy kit from unsorted PBMCs and from negatively selected CD4+ and CD8+ fractions. Amplification of TCR beta CDR3 regions was done by immunoSEQ multiplex PCR with primers that anneal to V and J segments. A synthetic immune receptor repertoire was used to minimize amplification bias, and any residual bias was removed computationally once sequencing was done. The study's own analysis went as follows. Custom Python scripts were used to quantify repertoire diversity as the Shannon entropy index. Unsorted, CD4+ and CD8+ repertoires were examined separately, except in combined analyses, for which CD4+ and CD8+ sequences were merged in silico. Clonal expansion was defined as at least a 2-fold frequency increase after treatment relative to C1D1, with a pseudocount of 0.5 for undetected baseline clones. Singleton clones were defined as clones with 0 or 1 copy at C1D1, and non-singleton clones were defined as clones with 2 or more copies. Clones expanded in unsorted samples were assigned a CD4+, CD8+ or unknown annotation through matching of protein sequences in sorted samples from the same patient. Wilcoxon tests were applied to paired samples to test diversity changes from C1D1 to C4D1. The immuneACCESS repertoire file appears here via TCRdb, limited to in-frame rearrangements. These files lack a portion of the clones; in checked studies, under half of the deficit traces to unresolved V genes, and the cause of the others is not known. V, J and clone size were drawn from that table, and D and trimming were deduced from the DNA. Across this sample there are around 18,000 clones, with 75% seen only once. The ten top clones hold around 2.1% of the sample.

After removal of 4 bases from V and 2 bases from J, the junction retains 4 bases not matched to a gene. Based on the germline V gene (reference sequence), the CDR1 and CDR2 sequences are GTSNPN and SVGIG. The CDR3 has 16 amino acids, counting the end cysteine and phenylalanine. CDR3 DNA is the only sequence kept; it has 48 bases, read in frame from the first base. The label giving this sample's time point can be read as: cycle 4 day 1 (C4D1), after 5 to 7 weeks of nivolumab. Relapse after autologous stem cell transplantation had occurred in all trial patients, and cohorts A, B and C were distinguished by prior brentuximab vedotin exposure. CD4+ T cells were purified from thawed PBMCs by magnetic negative selection with a Miltenyi CD4+ T cell isolation kit. The trial cohort comprised 56 patients with relapsed/refractory classical Hodgkin lymphoma whose best overall responses were complete response, partial response or progressive disease. Trial patients were treated with single-agent nivolumab in the multi-cohort phase II CheckMate 205 trial. An independent review committee assessed best overall response by applying the 2007 International Working Group response criteria. Trial PBMCs were obtained immediately prior to nivolumab initiation (C1D1) and on therapy at cycle 2 day 1 and cycle 4 day 1. Peripheral blood was collected in 8 mL Vacutainer Cell Preparation Tubes, from which PBMCs were isolated by centrifugation and then cryopreserved. Purified CD4+ and CD8+ fractions were prepared only for cases in which an additional PBMC sample was available. On LS columns in a quadroMACS separator, the magnetically labelled cells were depleted, and the flow-through was collected as the purified fraction.

Recombination connected TRBV30 to TRBJ2-6, with 11 junctional bases fitting TRBD1. The input for sequencing was CD4+ T cells from blood, taken before the fourth cycle of nivolumab. The source of this sequence is a human donor with classical Hodgkin lymphoma. The DNA sequence is given as TGTGCCTGGACAGGACAGGGGGCGCCTGGGGCCAACGTCCTGACTTTC. Translation gives CAWTGQGAPGANVLTF.